The next 13 T cell receptor beta chains were all read from a single sample in a study of T-cell memory formation after mild COVID-19. TCRdb called the 5' RACE reads again in MiXCR, with one record for every CDR3 protein. The data contain about 180,000 distinct CDR3 sequences, about 18% of them singletons. Sequenced material: PBMCs or a T cell subset sorted from them (not recorded which). These receptors all stem from a man aged 18 to 30 who had mild COVID-19 (a few samples of this study predate the infection). Cell type and time point are not known.

In this sample, this clonotype turned up a few times. J is TRBJ1-2 and V is TRBV4-2; possibly TRBD1 for D (6 bases). CDR3 length equals 15 residues. CDR1 and CDR2 (germline): LGHNA, YNFKEQ. The V end lost 4 bases, the J end lost 3 bases, and 15 bases lay between the germline ends. The CDR3 sequence is CASSPGSGADYGYTF. The CDR3 DNA is TGTGCCAGCAGCCCCGGTTCGGGGGCAGACTATGGCTACACCTTC.

This clonotype has a count of ten or more. The rearrangement joins TRBV7-3 to TRBJ2-1; 10 nucleotides line up with TRBD2. The CDR3 sequence is 15 residues long. The ends lost 5 bases at V and 10 bases at J; junction bases unmatched: 11. Germline values: CDR1 SGHTA, CDR2 FQGTGA. The CDR3 loop reads CASSPGTSVRGEQFF. The CDR3 coding sequence is TGTGCCAGCAGCCCCGGGACTAGCGTTCGGGGGGAGCAGTTCTTC.

This rearrangement joins TRBV11-2 to TRBJ1-1; D uncertain. Trimming pared 5 bases from V and 1 base from J, leaving 8 bases between. Germline lookup yields CDR1 SGHAT and CDR2 FQNNGV. This CDR3 contains 13 residues. CDR3: CASSKRENTEAFF. The CDR3 nucleotides read TGTGCCAGCAGCAAGCGGGAGAACACTGAAGCTTTCTTT.

The chain uses TRBV7-2 and TRBJ2-3; either TRBD1 or TRBD2 may fit D (5 bases each). Germline V CDR1 and CDR2: SGHTA, FQGNSA. The CDR3 spans 15 residues. V was shortened by 6 bases and J by 3 bases, with 16 bases between the two germline ends. CDR3 bases: TGTGCCAGCAGGGCAACAAACGGGGCGACAGATACGCAGTATTTT. Translating it yields CASRATNGATDTQYF.

This clonotype has more than one count but fewer than ten. The J gene is TRBJ2-3, the V gene TRBV4-1; no clear D gene. The CDR3 covers 16 residues. The germline V gene has CDR1 MGHRA and CDR2 YSYEKL. V lost 0 bases and J 2 bases, leaving 12 bases between the germline ends. The chain's CDR3 is CASSQETSPNTDTQYF. CDR3 nucleotides: TGCGCCAGCAGCCAAGAGACTTCCCCTAACACAGATACGCAGTATTTT.

The J gene is TRBJ2-7, the V gene TRBV5-1; TRBD2 is a possible D gene (6 bases). Germline V gene lookup returns CDR1 SGHRS and CDR2 YFSETQ. CDR3 length: 14 residues. V lost 3 bases to trimming and J lost 2 bases, with 12 bases between them. The CDR3 DNA reads TGCGCCAGCAGCTCCGGGAGCATCGCCTACGAGCAGTACTTC. It encodes CASSSGSIAYEQYF.

This clonotype was found many times. The gene calls are TRBV20-1 and TRBJ2-5, with 7 bases identical to TRBD1. Germline V CDR1 and CDR2: DFQATT, SNEGSKA (reference sequence). CDR3 length equals 14 residues. V was pared by 2 bases and J by 2 bases, with 5 bases of the junction left unmatched. CDR3 nucleotides: TGCAGTGCTAGACCTAGACAGGGACAAGAGACCCAGTACTTC. It codes for CSARPRQGQETQYF.

This sequence joins TRBV29-1 and TRBJ2-7; weak D call: TRBD1 (5 bases). CDR1 and CDR2 (germline): SQVTM, ANQGSEA. The V gene lost 4 bases and the J gene lost 2 bases, with 9 bases spanning the gap. This CDR3 region has 12 residues. DNA for the CDR3: TGCAGCGTTGCCGACAGAGCCTACGAGCAGTACTTC. The encoded protein is CSVADRAYEQYF.

The chain links TRBV12-3 or TRBV12-4 to TRBJ2-2, with D possibly TRBD1 on 6 matching bases. The CDR3 contains 16 residues. V shed 0 bases and J shed 4 bases, with 12 bases lying between them. The CDR3 DNA reads TGTGCCAGCAGTTTAGCCCAGGGGCTCGGCACCGGGGAGCTGTTTTTT. Its protein is CASSLAQGLGTGELFF.

The chain uses TRBV20-1 and TRBJ2-3; TRBD1 is a possible D gene (6 bases). Between the trimmed V and J ends, which lost 3 bases and 5 bases, there was a span of 18 bases. The CDR3 consists of 15 residues. The V gene's germline CDR1 is DFQATT and CDR2 SNEGSKA (reference sequence). DNA for the CDR3: TGCAGTGCTAGCGATGCCAGGGGATCCGGAGATACGCAGTATTTT. Amino acids: CSASDARGSGDTQYF.

The chain uses TRBV4-1 and TRBJ2-3, with 8 positions matching TRBD1. CDR1 is MGHRA, CDR2 YSYEKL, per germline. J gave up 0 bases and V 3 bases, and 5 bases lay outside the gene matches. The CDR3 spans 16 residues. The CDR3 DNA reads TGCGCCAGCAGCCACTCAAGGGACAGGAGCACAGATACGCAGTATTTT. This gives the protein CASSHSRDRSTDTQYF.

This clonotype was seen a few times. The chain combines TRBV9 with TRBJ2-4, with 8 bases lining up with TRBD1. The ends lost 0 bases at V and 3 bases at J; junction bases unmatched: 8. The length of the CDR3 is 17 residues. CDR1 is SGDLS and CDR2 is YYNGEE in the germline V gene. CDR3 nucleotide sequence: TGTGCCAGCAGCGTAGGGTCAGGGGGCCTAGACAAAAACATTCAGTACTTC. It specifies CASSVGSGGLDKNIQYF.

This clonotype was counted a few times. The chain employs TRBV28 and TRBJ2-2; D call uncertain. The CDR3 loop spans 13 amino acids. V was pared by 5 bases and J by 7 bases, with 11 bases between. Germline CDR1 and CDR2: MDHEN and SYDVKM. The CDR3 DNA follows: TGTGCCAGCAGTGAACCGGGTGGCGGGGAGCTGTTTTTT. It specifies CASSEPGGGELFF.